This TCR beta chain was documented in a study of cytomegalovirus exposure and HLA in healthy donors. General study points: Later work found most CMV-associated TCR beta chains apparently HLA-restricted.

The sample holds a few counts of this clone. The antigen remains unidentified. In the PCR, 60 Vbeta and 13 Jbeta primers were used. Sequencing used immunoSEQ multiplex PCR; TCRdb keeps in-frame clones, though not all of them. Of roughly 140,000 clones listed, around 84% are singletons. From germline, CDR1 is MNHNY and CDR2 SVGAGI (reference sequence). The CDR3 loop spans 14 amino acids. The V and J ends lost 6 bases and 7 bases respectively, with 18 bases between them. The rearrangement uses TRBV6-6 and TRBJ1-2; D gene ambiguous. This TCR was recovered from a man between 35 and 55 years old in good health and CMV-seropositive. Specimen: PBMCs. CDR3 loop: CASSPSFTSVGYTF. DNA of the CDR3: TGTGCCAGCAGCCCATCTTTCACTTCCGTTGGCTACACCTTC.